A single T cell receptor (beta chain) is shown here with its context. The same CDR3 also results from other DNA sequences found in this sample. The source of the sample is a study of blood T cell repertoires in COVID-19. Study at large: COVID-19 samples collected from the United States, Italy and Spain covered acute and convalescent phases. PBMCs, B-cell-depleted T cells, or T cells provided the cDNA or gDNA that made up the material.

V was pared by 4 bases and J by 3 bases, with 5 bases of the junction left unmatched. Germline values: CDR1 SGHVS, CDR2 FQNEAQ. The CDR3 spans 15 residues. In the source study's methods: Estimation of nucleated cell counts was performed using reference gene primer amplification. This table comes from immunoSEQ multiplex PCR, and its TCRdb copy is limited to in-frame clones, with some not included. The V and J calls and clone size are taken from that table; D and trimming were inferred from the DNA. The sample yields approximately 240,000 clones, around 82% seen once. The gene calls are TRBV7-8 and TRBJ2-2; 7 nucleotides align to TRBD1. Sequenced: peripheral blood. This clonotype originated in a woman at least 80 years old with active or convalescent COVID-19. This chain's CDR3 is CASSSQGRYTGELFF. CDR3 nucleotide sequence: TGTGCCAGCAGCTCACAGGGGCGGTACACCGGGGAGCTGTTTTTT.